A single sample gave rise to the 29 T cell receptor beta chains below, sequenced in a study of blood T cells in healthy people across ages. The second PCR ran about 6 to 12 cycles with a sample-barcoded 5' primer and J-beta primers. In TCRdb, the 5' RACE reads were re-called with MiXCR into one record per CDR3 protein. The data show approximately 1,000,000 distinct CDR3 sequences, 40% to 45% seen once. The source material was blood. These receptors originate from a woman aged 60-75 years in good health.

Here the CDR3 reads CAGSGRNHGYTF. The CDR3, as DNA: TGTGCCGGAAGCGGGAGAAACCATGGCTACACCTTC. The chain carries TRBV28 and TRBJ1-2; D is unresolved. From germline, CDR1 is MDHEN and CDR2 SYDVKM. The CDR3 length is 12 residues. V gave up 11 bases and J gave up 6 bases, with 16 bases separating them.

With respect to this clonotype: The junction shows a germline mismatch at one end, possibly a read error. The genes are TRBV6-6 and TRBJ2-3; 9 nucleotides align to TRBD2. The CDR3 extends over 15 amino acids. Per the germline V gene, CDR1 is MNHNY and CDR2 is SVGAGI (reference sequence). The CDR3, as DNA: TGTGCCTGCAGTTTAGCGGGAGCCCACTCAGATACGCAGTATTTT. Protein: CACSLAGAHSDTQYF.

V usage is TRBV25-1 and J usage is TRBJ2-1; D may be TRBD1 (6 bases). Germline V gene sequence: CDR1 MGHDK, CDR2 SYGVNS. The CDR3 covers 14 residues. Trimming removed 10 bases from V and 0 bases from J, with 13 bases in between. The CDR3 protein is CATRQASSYNEQFF. As DNA, the CDR3 is TGTGCCACCCGACAGGCGAGCTCCTACAATGAGCAGTTCTTC.

The V gene is TRBV27, the J gene TRBJ2-1; D possibly corresponds to TRBD2 (5 bases). Germline lookup yields CDR1 MNHEY and CDR2 SMNVEV (reference sequence). V lost 3 bases and J 3 bases, leaving 9 bases between the germline ends. This CDR3 contains 14 residues. In DNA form, the CDR3 reads TGTGCCAGCAGTTTCGGAGGTGTCTACAATGAGCAGTTCTTC. This sequence encodes CASSFGGVYNEQFF.

This rearrangement joins TRBV13 to TRBJ2-3; D might be TRBD2 (6 bases). Germline CDR1 and CDR2: PRHDT and FYEKMQ (reference sequence). The CDR3 has 15 residues. Trimming shortened V by 5 bases and J by 5 bases, and 17 bases separated the two germline ends. The CDR3, as DNA: TGTGCCAGCAGCACCCGACTAGTTGCCGAAGATACGCAGTATTTT. It is translated as CASSTRLVAEDTQYF.

The chain is built from TRBV5-6 and TRBJ2-7; no reliable D call. The CDR3 has 15 amino acids. The ends were cut back, 1 base at V and 2 bases at J, with 13 bases in the middle. Germline V gene lookup returns CDR1 SGHDT and CDR2 YYEEEE. The chain's CDR3 is CASSLFAGEAYEQYF. CDR3 DNA: TGTGCCAGCAGCTTGTTCGCAGGCGAAGCCTACGAGCAGTACTTC.

This clonotype was counted between two and nine times. The V and J genes are TRBV7-9 and TRBJ1-2; D perhaps matches TRBD1 (6 bases). V lost 3 bases and J 8 bases, leaving 16 bases between the germline ends. The CDR3 covers 14 residues. Germline lookup yields CDR1 SEHNR and CDR2 FQNEAQ (reference sequence). The CDR3 DNA sequence: TGTGCCAGCAGCTTGCCGGACAGCCGGACAGGCTACACCTTC. It translates to CASSLPDSRTGYTF.

This sequence joins TRBV20-1 and TRBJ2-1; no clear D gene. CDR3 length: 12 amino acids. The ends were cut back, 1 base at V and 11 bases at J, with 12 bases in the middle. Germline loops: CDR1 DFQATT, CDR2 SNEGSKA (reference sequence). CDR3 loop: CSARVSGSQQFF. The CDR3 coding sequence is TGCAGTGCTAGAGTGTCCGGCTCTCAGCAGTTCTTC.

This clonotype was seen ten or more times. The rearrangement joins TRBV20-1 to TRBJ2-7; TRBD1 agrees at 7 bases. Trimming took 4 bases from V and 3 from J; bases not matched to a gene: 9. Germline CDR1 and CDR2: DFQATT and SNEGSKA (reference sequence). The CDR3 spans 14 residues. CDR3 DNA sequence: TGCAGTGCTATCCGGGACAGAGCTCTCTACGAGCAGTACTTC. This translates into CSAIRDRALYEQYF.

This clonotype has only a few counts. V gene TRBV20-1 combines with J gene TRBJ2-1; D might be TRBD2 (6 bases). Trimming took off 1 base at V and 1 base at J, with 11 bases between the two ends. The CDR3 covers 15 residues. The germline V gene has CDR1 DFQATT and CDR2 SNEGSKA (reference sequence). CDR3 coding DNA: TGCAGTGCTAGAGTGGAGGGTAGGTCCTACAATGAGCAGTTCTTC. The encoded protein is CSARVEGRSYNEQFF.

The chain combines TRBV3-1 with TRBJ2-1; D uncertain. V was shortened by 4 bases and J by 3 bases, with 13 bases between the two germline ends. Germline V gene sequence: CDR1 LGHDT, CDR2 YNNKEL (reference sequence). This CDR3 region has 15 residues. In DNA form, the CDR3 reads TGTGCCAGCAGCCTCACCGACCGAAACTACAATGAGCAGTTCTTC. Its protein product is CASSLTDRNYNEQFF.

This clonotype was detected only a few times. V gene TRBV18 combines with J gene TRBJ2-7, with TRBD2 as a possible D gene (6 bases). In germline, CDR1 is KGHSH, CDR2 LQKENI. Trimming stripped 2 bases from V and 0 bases from J, with 17 bases between. The CDR3 loop spans 17 amino acids. The CDR3 sequence is CASSPSGTDPGSYEQYF. In DNA form, the CDR3 reads TGTGCCAGCTCACCATCGGGGACTGACCCCGGCTCCTACGAGCAGTACTTC.

This clonotype has at least ten counts. The rearrangement joins TRBV29-1 to TRBJ2-7; 10 bases match TRBD2. From germline, CDR1 is SQVTM and CDR2 ANQGSEA. The CDR3 runs to 12 residues. After removal of 5 bases from V and 6 bases from J, the junction contained 4 bases not matched to a gene. The CDR3 bases are TGCAGCGTTCAGCGGGAGGGTACCGAGCAGTACTTC. Residues: CSVQREGTEQYF.

This clonotype was counted between two and nine times. This rearrangement joins TRBV20-1 to TRBJ2-1, with 9 bases matching TRBD2. This CDR3 is 16 amino acids long. Germline loops: CDR1 DFQATT, CDR2 SNEGSKA (reference sequence). J was trimmed by 0 bases and V by 3 bases; bases with no gene match: 6. CDR3 protein: CSASVSSGVSYNEQFF. CDR3 DNA sequence: TGCAGTGCTAGTGTCTCTAGCGGGGTCTCCTACAATGAGCAGTTCTTC.

J is TRBJ2-1 and V is TRBV7-8; weak D call: TRBD2 (7 bases). The CDR3 length is 13 residues. The germline V and J ends were trimmed by 1 base and 10 bases, with 11 bases remaining between them. Germline V gene sequence: CDR1 SGHVS, CDR2 FQNEAQ. The CDR3 loop reads CASSLEGGGEQFF. The CDR3 nucleotides are TGTGCCAGCAGCTTAGAAGGGGGGGGCGAGCAGTTCTTC.

The table lists this clonotype with a few counts. The V call is TRBV6-5, the J call TRBJ2-5, with D possibly matching TRBD1 (6 bases). CDR1 MNHEY and CDR2 SVGAGI come from the germline V gene. The ends were cut back, 6 bases at V and 12 bases at J, with 17 bases in the middle. The CDR3 contains 12 residues. The CDR3 reads CASSRLQGVEYF. DNA for the CDR3: TGTGCCAGCAGCCGGCTACAGGGAGTTGAGTACTTC.

The rearrangement links TRBV11-2 to TRBJ2-7, with D perhaps TRBD1 (5 bases). The germline V gene encodes CDR1 SGHAT and CDR2 FQNNGV. Trimming took off 5 bases at V and 1 base at J, with 18 bases between the two ends. The CDR3 consists of 16 residues. The CDR3 is CASSPLTPGRSYEQYF. The CDR3 DNA follows: TGTGCCAGCAGCCCCCTTACGCCAGGGCGATCCTACGAGCAGTACTTC. The variable domain in full, completed from reference TRBV11-2 and TRBJ2-7, reads EAGVAQSPRYKIIEKRQSVAFWCNPISGHATLYWYQQILGQGPKLLIQFQNNGVVDDSQLPKDRFSAERLKGVDSTLKIQPAKLEDSAVYLCASSPLTPGRSYEQYFGPGTRLTVT.

This clonotype turned up a few times. This chain links TRBV6-5 with TRBJ2-7; 7 bases are a match to TRBD1. V dropped 6 bases and J dropped 2; count of bases not matched to a gene: 7. This CDR3 has 14 residues. Germline loops: CDR1 MNHEY, CDR2 SVGAGI. The CDR3 reads CASRDRTGPYEQYF. The CDR3, as DNA: TGTGCCAGCAGGGACCGGACAGGACCCTACGAGCAGTACTTC.

This clonotype occurred a few times. The chain joins TRBV3-1 to TRBJ2-5, with 7 bases fitting TRBD2. CDR1 and CDR2 (germline): LGHDT, YNNKEL (reference sequence). CDR3 length: 14 amino acids. V dropped 3 bases and J dropped 0; count of bases not matched to a gene: 1. The CDR3 coding sequence is TGTGCCAGCAGCCACGGGGGGTACCAAGAGACCCAGTACTTC. Encoded protein: CASSHGGYQETQYF.

The CDR3 loop reads CASSYGPSGAFF. The CDR3 nucleotides read TGTGCCAGCAGCTATGGACCCAGTGGGGCTTTCTTT. The J gene is TRBJ1-1, the V gene TRBV28; D call uncertain. The CDR3 runs to 12 residues. CDR1 is MDHEN and CDR2 is SYDVKM in the germline V gene. Trimming took 6 bases from V and 11 from J, leaving 16 bases between them. The whole variable domain, remainder taken from reference TRBV28 and TRBJ1-1, is DVKVTQSSRYLVKRTGEKVFLECVQDMDHENMFWYRQDPGLGLRLIYFSYDVKMKEKGDIPEGYSVSREKKERFSLILESASTNQTSMYLCASSYGPSGAFFGQGTRLTVV.

This chain joins TRBV29-1 and TRBJ2-3; a possible D gene is TRBD2 (5 bases). The CDR3 consists of 14 residues. CDR1 and CDR2 from the germline V gene are SQVTM and ANQGSEA. V was shortened by 4 bases and J by 3 bases, with 14 bases between the two germline ends. The CDR3 DNA follows: TGCAGCGTTGCAGCCCCGGGAAGGACAGATACGCAGTATTTT. This sequence encodes CSVAAPGRTDTQYF.

This clonotype was recorded a few times. The chain combines TRBV11-2 with TRBJ2-5; 9 positions agree with TRBD1. The J call is uncertain, as TRBJ2-7 better fits the DNA end. CDR1 SGHAT and CDR2 FQNNGV come from the germline V gene. CDR3 length equals 14 residues. Written as DNA, the CDR3 is TGTGCCAGCACCCAGGGACAGGGATTCTACGAGCAGTACTTC. Encoded protein: CASTQGQGFYEQYF.

This chain links TRBV30 with TRBJ1-2; D unresolved. The germline CDR1 and CDR2 sequences are GTSNPN and SVGIG (reference sequence). The CDR3 length is 13 residues. The V end was cut by 0 bases, the J end by 2 bases, with 7 bases between. This CDR3 is CAWSVGKNYGYTF. DNA for the CDR3: TGTGCCTGGAGTGTAGGCAAAAACTATGGCTACACCTTC.

Regarding this clonotype: Mismatch with germline at one junction end may stem from a read error. This chain links TRBV12-3 or TRBV12-4 with TRBJ2-5, with D unclear. This CDR3 region has 14 residues. The CDR3 bases are TGTACCAGCAGCCTCGCCGGACCGGAAGAGACCCAGTACTTC. This encodes CTSSLAGPEETQYF.

This clonotype came up a few times. The J gene is TRBJ2-1, the V gene TRBV9; maybe TRBD2 (6 bases). This CDR3 contains 15 residues. Germline-derived CDR1 and CDR2 are SGDLS and YYNGEE. Trimming pared 0 bases from V and 3 bases from J, leaving 10 bases between. The CDR3 protein is CASSVGDGSYNEQFF. CDR3 DNA: TGTGCCAGCAGCGTAGGGGACGGGAGCTACAATGAGCAGTTCTTC. The full variable domain, rest sourced from reference TRBV9 and TRBJ2-1, is DSGVTQTPKHLITATGQRVTLRCSPRSGDLSVYWYQQSLDQGLQFLIQYYNGEERAKGNILERFSAQQFPDLHSELNLSSLELGDSALYFCASSVGDGSYNEQFFGPGTRLTVL.

This clonotype showed up many times. V and J are TRBV29-1 and TRBJ1-5; D is undetermined. Germline V CDR1 and CDR2: SQVTM, ANQGSEA. The CDR3 sequence is 13 residues long. V was shortened by 6 bases and J by 0 bases, with 9 bases between the two germline ends. CDR3 residues: CSVGLSSNQPQHF. CDR3 nucleotide sequence: TGCAGCGTAGGGCTCTCTAGCAATCAGCCCCAGCATTTT.

This clonotype occurred many times. The V and J genes are TRBV14 and TRBJ2-7, with D perhaps matching TRBD1 (6 bases). CDR1 and CDR2 (germline): SGHDN, FVKESK. The CDR3 spans 14 residues. V shed 5 bases and J shed 6 bases, with 17 bases lying between them. CDR3 DNA sequence: TGTGCCAGCAGCGCGTACAGGGAAATCGGCGAGCAGTACTTC. Protein sequence: CASSAYREIGEQYF. The full variable domain, with the rest looked up from reference TRBV14 and TRBJ2-7, is EAGVTQFPSHSVIEKGQTVTLRCDPISGHDNLYWYRRVMGKEIKFLLHFVKESKQDESGMPNNRFLAERTGGTYSTLKVQPAELEDSGVYFCASSAYREIGEQYFGPGTRLTVT.

This clonotype was counted a single time. The V gene is TRBV10-1, the J gene TRBJ2-7, with 10 bases identical to TRBD2. Germline trimming cut 6 bases from V and 7 bases from J; bases unmatched to any gene: 18. CDR3 length equals 17 residues. Germline V CDR1 and CDR2: WNHNN, SYGVQD (reference sequence). CDR3 DNA: TGCGCCAGCAGCATCGGAATAGCGGGAGGCCGATACAATGAGCAGTACTTC. This sequence encodes CASSIGIAGGRYNEQYF.

The V gene is TRBV7-3, the J gene TRBJ2-1; D may be TRBD2 (7 bases). V lost 5 bases and J lost 6, with 29 bases in between. There are 19 residues in the CDR3. Germline V gene sequence: CDR1 SGHTA, CDR2 FQGTGA. Here the CDR3 reads CASSPYGGGGGLPINEQFF. The CDR3 DNA reads TGTGCCAGCAGCCCCTACGGGGGCGGGGGAGGGCTACCCATCAATGAGCAGTTCTTC.